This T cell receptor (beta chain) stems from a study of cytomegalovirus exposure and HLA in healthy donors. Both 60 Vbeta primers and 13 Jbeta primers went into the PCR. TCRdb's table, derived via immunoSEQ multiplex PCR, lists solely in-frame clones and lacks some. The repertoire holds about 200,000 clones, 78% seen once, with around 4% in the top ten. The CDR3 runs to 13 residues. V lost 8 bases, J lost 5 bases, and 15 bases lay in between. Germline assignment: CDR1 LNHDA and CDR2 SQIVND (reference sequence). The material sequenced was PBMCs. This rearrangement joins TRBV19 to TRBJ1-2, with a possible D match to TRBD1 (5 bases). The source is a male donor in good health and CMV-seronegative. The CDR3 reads CASFKGVGYGYTF. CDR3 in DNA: TGTGCCAGTTTCAAAGGGGTGGGGTATGGCTACACCTTC.